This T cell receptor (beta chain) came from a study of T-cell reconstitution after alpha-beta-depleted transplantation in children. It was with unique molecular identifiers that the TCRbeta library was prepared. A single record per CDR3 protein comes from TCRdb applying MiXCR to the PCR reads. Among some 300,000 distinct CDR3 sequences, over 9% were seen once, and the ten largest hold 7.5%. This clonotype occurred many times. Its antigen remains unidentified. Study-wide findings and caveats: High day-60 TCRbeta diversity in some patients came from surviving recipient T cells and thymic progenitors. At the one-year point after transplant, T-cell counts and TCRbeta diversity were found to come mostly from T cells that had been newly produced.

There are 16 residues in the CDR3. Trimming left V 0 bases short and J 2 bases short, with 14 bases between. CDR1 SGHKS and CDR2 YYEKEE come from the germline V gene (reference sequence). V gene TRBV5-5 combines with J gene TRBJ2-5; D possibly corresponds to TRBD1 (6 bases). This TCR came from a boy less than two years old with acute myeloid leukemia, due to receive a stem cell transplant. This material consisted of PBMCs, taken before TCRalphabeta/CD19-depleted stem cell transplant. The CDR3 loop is CASSLAPGHLQETQYF. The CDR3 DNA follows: TGTGCCAGCAGCTTGGCACCGGGACACCTTCAAGAGACCCAGTACTTC. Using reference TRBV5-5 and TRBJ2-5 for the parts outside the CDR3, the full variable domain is DAGVTQSPTHLIKTRGQQVTLRCSPISGHKSVSWYQQVLGQGPQFIFQYYEKEERGRGNFPDRFSARQFPNYSSELNVNALLLGDSALYLCASSLAPGHLQETQYFGPGTRLLVL.